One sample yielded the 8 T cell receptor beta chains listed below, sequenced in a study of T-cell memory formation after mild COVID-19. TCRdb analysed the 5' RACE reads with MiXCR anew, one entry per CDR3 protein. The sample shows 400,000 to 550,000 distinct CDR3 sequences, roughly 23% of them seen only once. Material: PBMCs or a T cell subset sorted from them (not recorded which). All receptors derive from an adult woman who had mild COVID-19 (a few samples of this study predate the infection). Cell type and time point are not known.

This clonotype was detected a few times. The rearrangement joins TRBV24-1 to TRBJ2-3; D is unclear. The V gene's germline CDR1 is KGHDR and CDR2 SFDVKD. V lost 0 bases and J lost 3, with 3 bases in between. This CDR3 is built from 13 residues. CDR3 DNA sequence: TGTGCCACCAGTGATTTGACGACAGATACGCAGTATTTT. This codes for CATSDLTTDTQYF.

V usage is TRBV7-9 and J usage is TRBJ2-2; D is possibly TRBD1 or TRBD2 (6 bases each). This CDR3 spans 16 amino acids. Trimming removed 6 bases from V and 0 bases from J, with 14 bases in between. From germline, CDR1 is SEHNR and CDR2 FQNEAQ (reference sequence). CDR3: CASSWRDTSNTGELFF. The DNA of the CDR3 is TGTGCCAGCAGTTGGCGGGACACTTCGAACACCGGGGAGCTGTTTTTT.

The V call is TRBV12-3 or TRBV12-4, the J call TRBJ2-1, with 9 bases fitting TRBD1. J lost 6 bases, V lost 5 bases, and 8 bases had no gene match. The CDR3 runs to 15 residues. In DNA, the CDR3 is TGTGCCAGCAGTCGAGGACAGGGGATGAGCAATGAGCAGTTCTTC. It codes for CASSRGQGMSNEQFF.

The chain's CDR3 is CSAETGEWEQYF. The CDR3 coding sequence is TGCAGCGCTGAGACAGGGGAGTGGGAGCAGTACTTC. This chain links TRBV29-1 with TRBJ2-7; 8 bases line up with TRBD1. Unmatched junction bases numbered 9, after V lost 7 bases and J lost 7 bases. This CDR3 comprises 12 residues. CDR1 is SQVTM, CDR2 ANQGSEA, per germline.

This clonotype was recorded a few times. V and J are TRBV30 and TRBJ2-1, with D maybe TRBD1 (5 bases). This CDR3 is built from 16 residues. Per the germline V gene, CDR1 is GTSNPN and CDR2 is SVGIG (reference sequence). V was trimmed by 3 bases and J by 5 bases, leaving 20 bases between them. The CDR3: CAWRDIRPPIHNEQFF. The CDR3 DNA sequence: TGTGCCTGGAGGGACATCCGGCCGCCTATTCACAATGAGCAGTTCTTC.

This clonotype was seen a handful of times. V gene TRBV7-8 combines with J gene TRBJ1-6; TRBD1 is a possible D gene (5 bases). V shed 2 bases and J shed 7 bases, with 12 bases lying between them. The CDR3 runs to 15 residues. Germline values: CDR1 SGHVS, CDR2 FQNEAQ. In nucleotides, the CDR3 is TGTGCCAGCAGCTTAATTTCGGGGGAAAATTCACCCCTCCACTTT. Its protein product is CASSLISGENSPLHF.

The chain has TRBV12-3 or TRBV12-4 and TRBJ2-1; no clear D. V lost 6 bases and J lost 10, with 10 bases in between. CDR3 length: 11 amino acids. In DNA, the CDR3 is TGTGCCAGCAGCCTCCAGTTGGAGCAGTTCTTC. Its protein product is CASSLQLEQFF.

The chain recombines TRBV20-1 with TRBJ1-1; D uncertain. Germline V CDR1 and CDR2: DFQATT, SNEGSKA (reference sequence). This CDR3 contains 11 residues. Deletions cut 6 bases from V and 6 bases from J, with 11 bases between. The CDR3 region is CSATPHPEAFF. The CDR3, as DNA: TGCAGTGCAACCCCCCACCCTGAAGCTTTCTTT.